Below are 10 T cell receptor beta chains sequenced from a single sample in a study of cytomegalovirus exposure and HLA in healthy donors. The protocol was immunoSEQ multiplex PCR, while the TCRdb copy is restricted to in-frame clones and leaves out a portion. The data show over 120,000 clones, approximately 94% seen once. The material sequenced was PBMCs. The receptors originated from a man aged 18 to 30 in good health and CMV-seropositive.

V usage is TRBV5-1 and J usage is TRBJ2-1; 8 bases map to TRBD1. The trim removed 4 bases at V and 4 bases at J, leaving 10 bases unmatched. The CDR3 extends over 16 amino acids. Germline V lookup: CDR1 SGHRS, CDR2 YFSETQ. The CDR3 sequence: CASSLTYGQGYNEQFF. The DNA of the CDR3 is TGCGCCAGCAGCCTAACCTATGGACAGGGATACAATGAGCAGTTCTTC.

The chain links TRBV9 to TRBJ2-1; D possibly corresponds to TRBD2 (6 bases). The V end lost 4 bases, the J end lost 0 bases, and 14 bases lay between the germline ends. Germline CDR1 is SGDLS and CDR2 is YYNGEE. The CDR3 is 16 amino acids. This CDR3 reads CASSLGGPSSYNEQFF. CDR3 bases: TGTGCCAGCAGCCTCGGAGGGCCTAGCTCCTACAATGAGCAGTTCTTC.

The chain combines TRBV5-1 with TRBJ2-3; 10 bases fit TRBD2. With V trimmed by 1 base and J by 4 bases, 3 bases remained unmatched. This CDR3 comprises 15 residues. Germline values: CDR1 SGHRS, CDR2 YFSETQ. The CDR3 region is CASSLLAGESDTQYF. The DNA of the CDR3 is TGCGCCAGCAGCTTGCTAGCGGGAGAATCAGATACGCAGTATTTT.

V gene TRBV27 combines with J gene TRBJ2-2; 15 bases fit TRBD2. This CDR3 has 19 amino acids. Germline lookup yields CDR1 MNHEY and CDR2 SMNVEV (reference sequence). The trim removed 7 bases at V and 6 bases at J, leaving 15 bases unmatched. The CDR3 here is CASTLRTVGTSGRPGELFF. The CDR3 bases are TGTGCCAGCACCTTGCGGACAGTTGGGACTAGCGGGAGGCCCGGGGAGCTGTTTTTT.

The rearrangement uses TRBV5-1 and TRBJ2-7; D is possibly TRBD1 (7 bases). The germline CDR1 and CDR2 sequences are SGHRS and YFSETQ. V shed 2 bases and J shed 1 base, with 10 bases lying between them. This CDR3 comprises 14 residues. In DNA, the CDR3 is TGCGCCAGCAGCTTTGCAGGGGGGTCCTACGAGCAGTACTTC. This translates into CASSFAGGSYEQYF.

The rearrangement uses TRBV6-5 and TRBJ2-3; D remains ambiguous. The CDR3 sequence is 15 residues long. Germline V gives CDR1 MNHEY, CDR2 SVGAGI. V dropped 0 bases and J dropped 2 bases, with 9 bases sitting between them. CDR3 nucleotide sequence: TGTGCCAGCAGTTACTCCTGGAGCTTCACAGATACGCAGTATTTT. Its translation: CASSYSWSFTDTQYF.

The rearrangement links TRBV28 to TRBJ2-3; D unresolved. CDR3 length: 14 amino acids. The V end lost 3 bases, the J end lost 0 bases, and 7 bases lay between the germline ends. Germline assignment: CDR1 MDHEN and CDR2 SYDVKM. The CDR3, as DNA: TGTGCCAGCAGTTTCCAACGGAGCACAGATACGCAGTATTTT. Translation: CASSFQRSTDTQYF.

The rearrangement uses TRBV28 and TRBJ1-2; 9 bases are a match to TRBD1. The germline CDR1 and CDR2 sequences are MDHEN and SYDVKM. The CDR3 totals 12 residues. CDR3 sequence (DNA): TGTGGAACTACAGGGGGCGCCGATGGCTACACCTTC. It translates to CGTTGGADGYTF.

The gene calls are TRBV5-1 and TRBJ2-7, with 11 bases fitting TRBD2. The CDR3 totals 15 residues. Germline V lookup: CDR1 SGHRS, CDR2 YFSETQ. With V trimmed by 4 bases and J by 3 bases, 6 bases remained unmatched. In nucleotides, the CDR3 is TGCGCCAGCAGCGCGGGACTAGCGGACATCTACGAGCAGTACTTC. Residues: CASSAGLADIYEQYF.

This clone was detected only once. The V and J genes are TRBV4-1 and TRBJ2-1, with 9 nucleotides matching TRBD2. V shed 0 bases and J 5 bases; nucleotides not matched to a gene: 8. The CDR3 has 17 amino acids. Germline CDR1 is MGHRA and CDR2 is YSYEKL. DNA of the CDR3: TGCGCCAGCAGCCAAGATCGTTGGGCTAGCGGGAACAATGAGCAGTTCTTC. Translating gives CASSQDRWASGNNEQFF.